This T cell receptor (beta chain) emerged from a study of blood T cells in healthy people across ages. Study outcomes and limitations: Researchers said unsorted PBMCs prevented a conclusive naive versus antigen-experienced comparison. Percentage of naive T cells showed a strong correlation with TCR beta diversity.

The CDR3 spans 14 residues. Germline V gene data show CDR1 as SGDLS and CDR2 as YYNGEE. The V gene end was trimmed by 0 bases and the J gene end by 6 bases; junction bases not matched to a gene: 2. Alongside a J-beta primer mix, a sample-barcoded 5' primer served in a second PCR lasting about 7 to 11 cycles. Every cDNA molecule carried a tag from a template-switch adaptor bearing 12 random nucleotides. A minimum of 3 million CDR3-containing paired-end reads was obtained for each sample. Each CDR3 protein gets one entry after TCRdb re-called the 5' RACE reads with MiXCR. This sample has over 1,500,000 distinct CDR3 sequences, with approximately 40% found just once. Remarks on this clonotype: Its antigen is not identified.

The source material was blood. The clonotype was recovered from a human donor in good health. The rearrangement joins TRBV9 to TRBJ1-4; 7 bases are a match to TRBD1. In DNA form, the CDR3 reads TGTGCCAGCAGCGTAGGACAGGGATATGAAAAACTGTTTTTT. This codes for CASSVGQGYEKLFF.